This T cell receptor (beta chain) is from a study of blood T cell repertoires in COVID-19. As for the study in general: Some COVID-19 samples were acute and others convalescent; all came from the United States, Italy and Spain. In each case, the material was cDNA or gDNA derived from T cells, B-cell-depleted T cells, or PBMCs.

The CDR3 extends over 14 amino acids. Germline CDR1 reads SGHTA; CDR2 reads FQGNSA. V was clipped by 3 bases and J by 6 bases; unmatched bases: 7. As originally analysed: Using reference gene primer amplification, nucleated cell counts were estimated. Here immunoSEQ multiplex PCR was the method, and the copy in TCRdb shows in-frame clones only, minus some. V and J calls and clone size follow that table, whereas D and trimming were derived from the DNA. The sample has roughly 250,000 clones, approximately 80% seen once. The chain combines TRBV7-2 with TRBJ1-2, with 7 bases identical to TRBD1. The sequencing input was peripheral blood. This sequence originates from an elderly woman with active or convalescent COVID-19. The CDR3 DNA follows: TGTGCCAGCAGCTTCGGGACAGCGAGCGATGGCTACACCTTC. This sequence encodes CASSFGTASDGYTF.